A single sample is the source of the 5 T cell receptor beta chains below, sequenced in a study of CD8 T cells in ankylosing spondylitis. TCRdb re-called the 5' RACE reads with MiXCR, one entry per CDR3 protein. Of 240,000 or so distinct CDR3 sequences in the sample, less than 10% are singletons; the top ten hold under 7.5%. The sequencing sample was made of blood, either unsorted or a sorted T cell fraction (not recorded which). The origin of the receptors is a male donor with ankylosing spondylitis or in good health (not recorded which).

This clonotype was seen at least ten times. The chain carries TRBV3-1 and TRBJ2-7, with TRBD2 as a possible D gene (5 bases). This CDR3 has 15 residues. Trimming left V 5 bases short and J 5 bases short, with 19 bases between. Per the germline V gene, CDR1 is LGHDT and CDR2 is YNNKEL (reference sequence). In DNA, the CDR3 is TGTGCCAGCAGCACCTCGGAGTCACTAGGCCACGAGCAGTACTTC. As protein: CASSTSESLGHEQYF.

This clonotype was recorded at least ten times. V usage is TRBV18 and J usage is TRBJ2-2, with D possibly TRBD2 on 5 matching bases. This CDR3 region has 15 residues. From germline, CDR1 is KGHSH and CDR2 LQKENI. The V end lost 3 bases, the J end lost 1 base, and 9 bases lay between the germline ends. The CDR3 loop reads CASSPYGENTGELFF. The CDR3 DNA is TGTGCCAGCTCACCCTACGGGGAGAACACCGGGGAGCTGTTTTTT. The whole variable domain, remainder taken from reference TRBV18 and TRBJ2-2, is NAGVMQNPRHLVRRRGQEARLRCSPMKGHSHVYWYRQLPEEGLKFMVYLQKENIIDESGMPKERFSAEFPKEGPSILRIQQVVRGDSAAYFCASSPYGENTGELFFGEGSRLTVL.

This clonotype appeared a few times. The chain combines TRBV7-9 with TRBJ1-1, with D possibly matching TRBD1 (5 bases). The CDR3 has 18 amino acids. In germline, CDR1 is SEHNR, CDR2 FQNEAQ (reference sequence). V was trimmed by 5 bases and J by 4 bases, leaving 26 bases between them. The CDR3 DNA reads as TGTGCCAGCAGCCCATCACGGGCGGGGGGGGTCGCGCTCACTGAAGCTTTCTTT. It translates to CASSPSRAGGVALTEAFF.

This clonotype has at least ten counts. The CDR3, as DNA: TGTGCCAGCAGGACAGGACAGTACTATGGCTACACCTTC. Amino acids: CASRTGQYYGYTF. This chain joins TRBV6-6 and TRBJ1-2, with D perhaps TRBD1 (6 bases). V lost 6 bases, J lost 3 bases, and 11 bases lay in between. CDR3 length equals 13 residues. Germline V CDR1 and CDR2: MNHNY, SVGAGI (reference sequence).

This clonotype was counted a single time. One base away lies a much larger clone, so this may be a sequencing read error. This chain links TRBV12-3 or TRBV12-4 with TRBJ2-5; D is uncertain. The CDR3 runs to 15 residues. V was trimmed by 1 base and J by 6 bases, leaving 15 bases between them. In nucleotides, the CDR3 is TGTGCCAGCAGTTTAGGGTCAGATCCTTTTCAGACCCAGTACTTC. This translates into CASSLGSDPFQTQYF.